These 17 T cell receptor beta chains share one sample of origin, sequenced in a study of cytomegalovirus exposure and HLA in healthy donors. Primers for the PCR totalled 60 Vbeta and 13 Jbeta. Sequencing was performed with immunoSEQ multiplex PCR; in TCRdb, only in-frame clones are kept and a portion is missing. Of about 150,000 clones listed, roughly 70% were seen once; the top ten hold 2% to 2.5%. Sequenced input: PBMCs. Source of these receptors: a man aged 30-40 years in good health and CMV-seronegative.

The chain is built from TRBV28 and TRBJ2-7; 10 nucleotides match TRBD1. The CDR3 contains 15 residues. Per germline, CDR1 MDHEN and CDR2 SYDVKM. Trimming at V came to 5 bases and at J to 5 bases, leaving 9 bases not matched to a gene. This chain's CDR3 is CASSPPGQGSHEQYF. Written as DNA, the CDR3 is TGTGCCAGCAGTCCGCCGGGACAGGGGAGCCACGAGCAGTACTTC. The complete variable domain, with remaining parts taken from reference TRBV28 and TRBJ2-7, reads DVKVTQSSRYLVKRTGEKVFLECVQDMDHENMFWYRQDPGLGLRLIYFSYDVKMKEKGDIPEGYSVSREKKERFSLILESASTNQTSMYLCASSPPGQGSHEQYFGPGTRLTVT.

V usage is TRBV27 and J usage is TRBJ1-1; D ambiguous. The V end was cut by 2 bases, the J end by 6 bases, with 7 bases between. This CDR3 has 12 residues. Germline CDR1 and CDR2: MNHEY and SMNVEV (reference sequence). The CDR3 nucleotides are TGTGCCAGCAGTTTACCTGGCTCTGAAGCTTTCTTT. It encodes CASSLPGSEAFF.

The V call is TRBV11-2, the J call TRBJ2-7; D ambiguous. The CDR3 consists of 16 residues. Germline V gene lookup returns CDR1 SGHAT and CDR2 FQNNGV. V lost 0 bases and J lost 3, with 15 bases in between. CDR3 region: CASSLDQAVPHYEQYF. In DNA, the CDR3 is TGTGCCAGCAGCTTAGACCAGGCAGTACCCCACTACGAGCAGTACTTC.

The rearrangement links TRBV7-6 to TRBJ2-7, with TRBD1 as a possible D gene (6 bases). The CDR3 length is 12 residues. V lost 3 bases to trimming and J lost 6 bases, with 9 bases between them. In germline, CDR1 is SGHVS, CDR2 FNYEAQ. This CDR3 reads CASSFGGGEQYF. For the CDR3, the DNA is TGTGCCAGCAGCTTTGGGGGCGGCGAGCAGTACTTC.

V gene TRBV6-1 combines with J gene TRBJ1-5; 8 nucleotides agree with TRBD1. With V trimmed by 0 bases and J by 0 bases, 10 bases remained unmatched. Germline CDR1 MNHNS, CDR2 SASEGT. The CDR3 totals 19 residues. The CDR3 nucleotides are TGTGCCAGCAGTGAAGCGGGGACAGGCCATACTTATAGCAATCAGCCCCAGCATTTT. It specifies CASSEAGTGHTYSNQPQHF.

The V and J genes are TRBV4-1 and TRBJ2-3; D gene ambiguous. The ends were cut back, 1 base at V and 2 bases at J, with 7 bases in the middle. Per the germline V gene, CDR1 is MGHRA and CDR2 is YSYEKL. The CDR3 totals 14 residues. In DNA, the CDR3 is TGCGCCAGCAGCCAAGGGCAGAACACAGATACGCAGTATTTT. This translates into CASSQGQNTDTQYF.

This clone was seen only a few times. V and J are TRBV7-2 and TRBJ2-7; TRBD2 agrees at 8 bases. V shed 4 bases and J 4 bases; nucleotides not matched to a gene: 6. The CDR3 spans 14 residues. CDR1 is SGHTA and CDR2 is FQGNSA in the germline V gene. CDR3 in amino acids: CASSSKRGFYEQYF. DNA for the CDR3: TGTGCCAGCAGCTCCAAGCGGGGGTTTTACGAGCAGTACTTC.

The chain is built from TRBV4-3 and TRBJ2-1; the D gene is possibly TRBD2 (6 bases). V was pared by 0 bases and J by 2 bases, with 14 bases between. This CDR3 region has 17 residues. Germline V gene data show CDR1 as LGHNA and CDR2 as YSLEER. Written as DNA, the CDR3 is TGCGCCAGCAGCCAAGAAGTTGGGGGGTCGGCCTACAATGAGCAGTTCTTC. Protein product: CASSQEVGGSAYNEQFF.

The J gene is TRBJ1-5, the V gene TRBV7-2; possible D gene TRBD1, 6 bases. This CDR3 is built from 16 residues. V gave up 0 bases and J gave up 5 bases, with 14 bases separating them. Germline CDR1 reads SGHTA; CDR2 reads FQGNSA. The CDR3 DNA sequence: TGTGCCAGCAGCTTAGCGCTAATAGGGGGTTATCAGCCCCAGCATTTT. This translates into CASSLALIGGYQPQHF.

V and J are TRBV7-6 and TRBJ2-1; no firm D call. The germline V and J ends were trimmed by 3 bases and 6 bases, with 9 bases remaining between them. CDR1 and CDR2 from the germline V gene are SGHVS and FNYEAQ. The CDR3 has 13 residues. The CDR3 DNA reads as TGTGCCAGCAGCTTCGGGTCTCTCAATGAGCAGTTCTTC. Translating gives CASSFGSLNEQFF.

This chain connects TRBV5-1 to TRBJ2-2; the D is unclear. CDR1 SGHRS and CDR2 YFSETQ come from the germline V gene. The CDR3 loop spans 12 amino acids. Trimming cost V 4 bases and J 7 bases, with 8 bases left between them. As DNA, the CDR3 is TGCGCCAGCAGCCCCCCCCTCGGGGAGCTGTTTTTT. It is translated as CASSPPLGELFF.

V usage is TRBV7-8 and J usage is TRBJ2-1; tentative D call: TRBD2 (5 bases). V was trimmed by 5 bases and J by 5 bases, leaving 10 bases between them. The V gene's germline CDR1 is SGHVS and CDR2 FQNEAQ. The CDR3 sequence is 13 residues long. The CDR3 coding sequence is TGTGCCAGCAGCGTCGGACTGGACAATGAGCAGTTCTTC. The encoded protein is CASSVGLDNEQFF.

This clone appeared a few times. V is TRBV29-1 and J is TRBJ1-2; D remains unclear. Deletions cut 3 bases from V and 0 bases from J, with 8 bases between. There are 13 residues in the CDR3. Germline assignment: CDR1 SQVTM and CDR2 ANQGSEA. Written as DNA, the CDR3 is TGCAGCGTTGAGTCCCCCACTAACTATGGCTACACCTTC. Translating gives CSVESPTNYGYTF.

The chain employs TRBV19 and TRBJ2-7; 8 nucleotides line up with TRBD2. The junction had 4 bases not matched to a gene; V was cut back by 9 bases and J by 0 bases. In germline, CDR1 is LNHDA, CDR2 SQIVND (reference sequence). The CDR3 contains 13 residues. CDR3 DNA: TGTGCCAGCAGCGGGGGAGGCTCCTACGAGCAGTACTTC. Translation gives CASSGGGSYEQYF.

The chain couples TRBV5-1 to TRBJ2-4, with D possibly TRBD1 on 5 matching bases. CDR1 is SGHRS, CDR2 YFSETQ, per germline. This CDR3 has 14 residues. Trimming removed 0 bases at V and 4 bases at J, with 8 bases between. The CDR3 sequence is CASSLGGPKNIQYF. The CDR3 bases are TGCGCCAGCAGCTTGGGGGGCCCAAAAAACATTCAGTACTTC.

The chain carries TRBV7-9 and TRBJ2-5; 8 nucleotides match TRBD2. This CDR3 has 14 residues. Germline CDR1 SEHNR, CDR2 FQNEAQ (reference sequence). V trimming: 8 bases; J trimming: 5 bases; junction bases outside the gene matches: 10. The CDR3 protein is CASAAGGAGETQYF. The CDR3 coding sequence is TGTGCCAGCGCGGCCGGGGGGGCCGGGGAGACCCAGTACTTC.

The chain uses TRBV10-2 and TRBJ1-5; 7 nucleotides align to TRBD1. Trimming at V came to 6 bases and at J to 4 bases, leaving 3 bases not matched to a gene. The germline CDR1 and CDR2 sequences are WSHSY and SAAADI. The CDR3 has 13 residues. DNA for the CDR3: TGCGCCAGCAGCACACAGGGGAATCAGCCCCAGCATTTT. This encodes CASSTQGNQPQHF.